This TCR beta chain originates from a study of cytomegalovirus exposure and HLA in healthy donors. The CDR3 is made up of 16 amino acids. V shed 8 bases and J 5 bases; nucleotides not matched to a gene: 7. CDR1 SNHLY and CDR2 FYNNEI come from the germline V gene. 13 Jbeta primers and 60 Vbeta primers were used for the PCR. Method: immunoSEQ multiplex PCR; TCRdb's copy keeps in-frame clones and lacks some. The table lists approximately 50,000 clones, about 83% of them singletons. The rearrangement joins TRBV2 to TRBJ2-3; 16 bases fit TRBD2. This sequence originates from a man aged 25 to 40 in good health and CMV-seronegative. Sequences were obtained from PBMCs. CDR3 protein: CASRGTSGRVGDTQYF. In DNA form, the CDR3 reads TGTGCCAGCCGAGGGACTAGCGGGAGGGTGGGAGATACGCAGTATTTT.